The TCR beta chain under discussion was sequenced for a study of T cell changes during pregnancy in multiple sclerosis. CDR1 is SGHVS and CDR2 is FNYEAQ in the germline V gene. There are 15 residues in the CDR3. V shed 4 bases and J shed 2 bases, with 14 bases lying between them. Generated by immunoSEQ multiplex PCR, the TCRdb table keeps only in-frame clones and is missing some. Among more than 85,000 clones listed, 93% were seen once. This TCR derives from a female donor in good health, enrolled as a control in a pregnancy study. V gene TRBV7-6 combines with J gene TRBJ2-5, with D possibly TRBD2 on 5 matching bases. Sequenced material: peripheral blood, taken in the third trimester of pregnancy. The CDR3 protein is CASSSHSVLQETQYF. The DNA of the CDR3 is TGTGCCAGCAGCTCACATAGCGTCCTGCAAGAGACCCAGTACTTC.